This T cell receptor beta chain is from a study of cytomegalovirus exposure and HLA in healthy donors. Study-wide points: Cytomegalovirus association was assigned to about 180 TCR beta chains.

The study ran its PCR with 60 Vbeta and 13 Jbeta primers. Sequencing used immunoSEQ multiplex PCR; TCRdb keeps in-frame clones, though not all of them. The data contain tens of thousands of clones, 60% to 80% of them singletons. Participants comprised healthy donors of bone marrow. CDR3 length: 15 amino acids. Germline-derived CDR1 and CDR2 are LNHDA and SQIVND (reference sequence). V dropped 3 bases and J dropped 5 bases, with 14 bases sitting between them. With regard to this clone: What it binds is unknown.

Sequencing used PBMCs. The chain employs TRBV19 and TRBJ2-1; D may be TRBD1 (6 bases). This sequence was found in a woman in her thirties or forties in good health and CMV-seropositive. CDR3 DNA sequence: TGTGCCAGTAGTATGGGGCAGGGGAAAAACAATGAGCAGTTCTTC. Its translation is CASSMGQGKNNEQFF.